This TCR beta chain was found in a study of blood T cell repertoires in COVID-19. Turning to the study itself: Samples came from the United States, Italy and Spain, spanning acute and convalescent COVID-19. Nucleic acid was either cDNA or gDNA, and it came from T cells, B-cell-depleted T cells, or PBMCs.

Assignments of participants to cohorts depended upon their own reported clinical history. The trim removed 3 bases at V and 8 bases at J, leaving 5 bases unmatched. The CDR3 sequence is 13 residues long. Germline lookup yields CDR1 LGHDT and CDR2 YNNKEL (reference sequence). Generated by immunoSEQ multiplex PCR, the TCRdb table keeps only in-frame clones and is missing some. The sample consists of about 160,000 clones, around four fifths of them appearing once. The receptor's source is a woman aged 45-65 years in a cohort exposed to, infected with or recovered from COVID-19 (not recorded which). J is TRBJ1-2 and V is TRBV3-1 (or the pseudogene TRBV3-2); 8 bases map to TRBD1. Sequencing was done on a sample of PBMCs or T cells enriched from blood (not recorded which). The CDR3 DNA sequence: TGTGCCAGCAGCCAGCGGGCAGGGGGCGGCTACACCTTC. This sequence encodes CASSQRAGGGYTF.